The 3 T cell receptor beta chains in this list originate from one sample, sequenced in a study of vaccination and CD4 T cells after COVID-19 (dated by TCRdb to between 2022 and 2023). Explained via the paper, the treatment or condition label denotes: roughly 10-day PBMC culture with coronavirus spike peptide pools or control peptides (ViraFEST assay). These receptors have no known antigen. The library was generated by PCR. Instrument used: Illumina iSeq 100. At the Johns Hopkins FTIC core, DNA from the cultured CD4+ T cells underwent TCR sequencing with the Oncomine TCR Beta short-read assay. The raw public data were reprocessed by TCRdb itself: fastp quality trimming at Q25, MiXCR clonotype calling, in-frame beta chains only. Records with the same CDR3 protein are collapsed into one entry carrying the most frequent genes and DNA. This sample comprises around 18,000 distinct CDR3 sequences, roughly 65% of them detected only once. The ten biggest clones cover 15% to 20% of the sample.

Sequenced input: CD4+ T cells from blood, cultured in vitro. The receptors stem from a human donor who had recovered from COVID-19.

The rearrangement uses TRBV27 and TRBJ2-7, with 7 bases aligning to TRBD1. The V and J ends lost 6 bases and 6 bases, in that order; junction bases with no gene match: 5. CDR1 is MNHEY, CDR2 SMNVEV, per germline (reference sequence). This CDR3 comprises 12 residues. The CDR3 DNA sequence: TGTGCCAGCAGCGACCCAGGGGGCGAGCAGTACTTC. Its translation is CASSDPGGEQYF.

CDR3 amino acids: CASSLTAGVETQYF. The CDR3 DNA reads TGTGCCAGCAGCCTTACAGCAGGGGTAGAGACCCAGTACTTC. The genes are TRBV6-2 or TRBV6-3 and TRBJ2-5, with TRBD1 as a possible D gene (6 bases). Germline V gives CDR1 MNHEY, CDR2 SVGEGT. V lost 6 bases, J lost 4 bases, and 15 bases lay in between. The CDR3 loop spans 14 amino acids.

Concerning this clonotype: A read error may account for a junction end that differs from germline. The V and J genes are TRBV5-1 and TRBJ1-1, with D possibly matching TRBD1 (5 bases). The CDR3 sequence is 15 residues long. Germline lookup yields CDR1 SGHRS and CDR2 YFSETQ. The CDR3 coding sequence is TGCGCCTGCAGCTTGGCCGGGGCAGCGAACACTGAAGCTTTCTTT. This encodes CACSLAGAANTEAFF.